This T cell receptor (beta chain) was sequenced in a study of T cells in Graves' hyperthyroidism and ophthalmopathy. What was amplified from RNA transcripts were TCR beta CDR3 regions. HTBI primers were employed in a first-round RT-PCR of the TCR CDR3. TCRdb re-derived calls from the multiplex PCR reads in MiXCR, one entry per CDR3 protein. This sample has under 650,000 distinct CDR3 sequences, with 15% to 20% found just once. In this sample, this clonotype turned up a few times. This CDR3 contains 14 residues. Germline CDR1 is DFQATT and CDR2 is SNEGSKA (reference sequence). V dropped 3 bases and J dropped 5; count of bases not matched to a gene: 8.

The sequenced sample was blood. The V and J genes are TRBV20-1 and TRBJ2-3; 7 bases line up with TRBD1. This clonotype was obtained from a woman in her twenties or thirties with Graves' hyperthyroidism. CDR3 residues: CSASRDRVVDTQYF. In nucleotides, the CDR3 is TGCAGTGCTAGTAGAGACAGGGTGGTAGATACGCAGTATTTT.